This T cell receptor (beta chain) was observed in a study of graft-versus-host responses after intestinal transplantation. Looking at the study overall: Grafts that recipients had were multivisceral, liver-intestinal, or isolated intestinal transplants. After anti-thymocyte globulin induction, recipients took tacrolimus and steroids for about 3 years.

Concerning this clone itself: Its antigen is as yet unknown.

Sequenced by immunoSEQ multiplex PCR; TCRdb stores in-frame clones only, minus some. This table holds 70,000 to 80,000 clones, roughly 87% found once. Study outcomes and limitations: Among circulating GvH clones, peak levels were associated with early post-transplant declines in HvG clones. Allografts of patients with graft-donor T cell macrochimerism showed high graft-versus-host to host-versus-graft clone ratios.

The source of this sequence is a human donor who received an intestinal transplant. Sequences were derived from unstimulated CD8+ T cells sorted from spleen or lymph node cells, sampled before intestinal transplant.

CDR3 loop: CASSFGRAGGSYEQYF. CDR3 bases: TGTGCCAGCAGTTTTGGTCGGGCGGGGGGCTCCTACGAGCAGTACTTC. The rearrangement joins TRBV27 to TRBJ2-7; TRBD2 matches at 8 bases. The CDR3 has 16 amino acids. Looked up from germline, CDR1 is MNHEY and CDR2 is SMNVEV (reference sequence). Trimming at V came to 3 bases and at J to 0 bases, leaving 7 bases not matched to a gene.